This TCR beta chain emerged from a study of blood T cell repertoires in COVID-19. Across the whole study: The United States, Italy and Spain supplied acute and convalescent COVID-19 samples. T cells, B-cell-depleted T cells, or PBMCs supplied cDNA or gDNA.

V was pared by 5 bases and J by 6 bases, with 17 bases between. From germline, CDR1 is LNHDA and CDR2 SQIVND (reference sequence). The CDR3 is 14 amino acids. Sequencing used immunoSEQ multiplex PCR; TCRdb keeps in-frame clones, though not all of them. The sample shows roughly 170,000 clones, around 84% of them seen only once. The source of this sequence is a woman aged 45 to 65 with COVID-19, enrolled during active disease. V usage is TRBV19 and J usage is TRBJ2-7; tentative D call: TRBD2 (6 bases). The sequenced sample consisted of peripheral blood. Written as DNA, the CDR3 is TGTGCCAGTAGTCCTGTTGGACCGCGGGGCGAGCAGTACTTC. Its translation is CASSPVGPRGEQYF. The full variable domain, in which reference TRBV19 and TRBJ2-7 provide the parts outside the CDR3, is DGGITQSPKYLFRKEGQNVTLSCEQNLNHDAMYWYRQDPGQGLRLIYYSQIVNDFQKGDIAEGYSVSREKKESFPLTVTSAQKNPTAFYLCASSPVGPRGEQYFGPGTRLTVT.